One and the same sample provided the 11 T cell receptor beta chains below, sequenced in a study of T cells expressing NK-cell markers. One entry per CDR3 protein, without DNA, is what TCRdb gives after re-calling the 5' RACE reads. The table lists 350,000 to 450,000 distinct CDR3 sequences. Specimen: blood T cells: a sorted CD56 or NKG2C T cell subset, CD4+ or CD8+ T cells, or bulk PBMC T cells (not recorded which). These receptors all stem from a man aged 18-70 years in good health.

The chain combines TRBV30 with TRBJ2-5; there is no DNA to check the TCRdb D call of TRBD2. Germline loops: CDR1 GTSNPN, CDR2 SVGIG (reference sequence). The CDR3 has 15 amino acids. CDR3 amino acids: CAWGRTSGVQETQYF.

The chain recombines TRBV7-6 with TRBJ2-1; TCRdb lists TRBD1, though no DNA is available to test this call. The CDR3 is made up of 18 amino acids. From germline, CDR1 is SGHVS and CDR2 FNYEAQ. The CDR3 loop is CASSLKGAGVSGYNEQFF.

The genes are TRBV19 and TRBJ2-3; TCRdb's D gene call, TRBD1, goes unchecked for lack of DNA. Germline-derived CDR1 and CDR2 are LNHDA and SQIVND (reference sequence). There are 16 residues in the CDR3. CDR3 region: CASSRGAGVLTDTQYF.

The V call is TRBV6-5, the J call TRBJ1-5. The CDR3 consists of 15 residues. Germline lookup yields CDR1 MNHEY and CDR2 SVGAGI. CDR3 residues: CASSLVEFVYRPQHF.

This rearrangement joins TRBV2 to TRBJ1-5. Germline V CDR1 and CDR2: SNHLY, FYNNEI. The CDR3 has 16 amino acids. CDR3 sequence: CASAMRGIDLNQPQHF.

This chain links TRBV6-5 with TRBJ2-4; TCRdb reports TRBD1, a call that lacks DNA to check it against. The CDR3 is made up of 15 amino acids. Germline V CDR1 and CDR2: MNHEY, SVGAGI. CDR3: CASSYEGGAKNIQYF.

The chain carries TRBV20-1 and TRBJ2-3; the TCRdb call, TRBD1, lacks DNA for checking. Germline CDR1 is DFQATT and CDR2 is SNEGSKA (reference sequence). This CDR3 has 16 amino acids. The CDR3 spells CSARRLGGEATDTQYF.

This chain uses TRBV29-1 with TRBJ2-5; TCRdb outputs TRBD2, but without DNA this stays unchecked. The germline gives CDR1 SQVTM, CDR2 ANQGSEA. The CDR3 runs 13 residues. The CDR3 sequence is CSVEDKLAKTQYF.

The chain couples TRBV10-3 to TRBJ2-7. This CDR3 spans 13 amino acids. Germline-derived CDR1 and CDR2 are ENHRY and SYGVKD. The CDR3 is CATVTDPTYEQYF.

V gene TRBV6-2 or TRBV6-3 combines with J gene TRBJ2-7; the TCRdb call, TRBD1, lacks DNA for checking. CDR1 and CDR2 from the germline V gene are MNHEY and SVGEGT. This CDR3 region has 17 residues. The CDR3 spells CASSTTTRESLSYEQYF.

The chain combines TRBV5-1 with TRBJ1-5; TCRdb lists TRBD1, though no DNA is available to test this call. The CDR3 covers 15 residues. Germline CDR1 SGHRS, CDR2 YFSETQ. CDR3 residues: CASWGTGTGNQPQHF.